This is a list of T cell receptor beta chains from one sample in a study of Graves' ophthalmopathy and Graves' hyperthyroidism. Each CDR3 protein gets one entry after TCRdb re-called the multiplex PCR reads with MiXCR. This table has roughly 1.1 million distinct CDR3 sequences, 35% to 40% appearing once. The sample taken for sequencing was peripheral blood or thyroid tissue (not recorded which). The receptor set was obtained from an adult man with Graves' hyperthyroidism. Each CDR3 is given with its conserved first and last residue. The D gene is left open where the match is weak. Some rows mark clone size as missing; the rest say once, few, many or name a class of expanded clone.

V,D,J,size,CDR3,DNA
TRBV5-1,TRBD1,TRBJ2-2,-,CASSKQGGTGELFF,TGCGCCAGCAGCAAACAGGGGGGCACCGGGGAGCTGTTTTTT
TRBV6-5,-,TRBJ1-6,-,CASSTGRSPKNSPLHF,TGTGCCAGCAGTACCGGAAGATCACCTAAAAATTCACCCCTCCACTTT
TRBV4-3,TRBD1,TRBJ2-7,many,CASSRRDRGDEQYF,TGCGCCAGCAGCCGACGGGACAGGGGCGACGAGCAGTACTTC
TRBV12-3/TRBV12-4,-,TRBJ2-2,many,CAGQMNTGELFF,TGTGCCGGGCAGATGAACACCGGGGAGCTGTTTTTT
TRBV30,TRBD1,TRBJ1-1,-,CAWNPGQGSNTEAFF,TGTGCCTGGAACCCCGGACAGGGTTCGAACACTGAAGCTTTCTTT
TRBV10-3,-,TRBJ2-6,-,CAISGYPGANVLTF,TGTGCCATCAGTGGATATCCTGGGGCCAACGTCCTGACTTTC
TRBV5-1,-,TRBJ1-1,-,CASSLVSGLAEAFF,TGCGCCAGCAGCTTGGTTTCTGGGCTCGCTGAAGCTTTCTTT
TRBV2,-,TRBJ1-4,many,CASSDIEKLFF,TGTGCCAGCAGTGATATCGAAAAACTGTTTTTT
TRBV7-9,-,TRBJ1-2,-,CASSHTAPGNYGYTF,TGTGCCAGCAGCCATACTGCTCCGGGGAACTATGGCTACACCTTC
TRBV7-2,-,TRBJ1-4,few,CASSLVSRTTNEKLFF,TGTGCCAGCAGCTTAGTATCTAGGACAACTAATGAAAAACTGTTTTTT
TRBV10-3,-,TRBJ1-2,-,CAISAIDGEGYTF,TGTGCCATCAGTGCCATAGACGGTGAGGGCTACACCTTC
TRBV27,-,TRBJ2-7,-,CASSLQPITYEQYF,TGTGCCAGCAGTTTGCAGCCTATTACCTACGAGCAGTACTTC
TRBV20-1,-,TRBJ1-2,many,CSARTGTYYGYTF,TGCAGTGCTAGAACAGGGACGTACTATGGCTACACCTTC
TRBV10-2,TRBD2,TRBJ2-1,-,CASSPRVAGDHEQFF,TGTGCCAGCAGCCCCCGGGTAGCGGGAGATCATGAGCAGTTCTTC
TRBV19,-,TRBJ2-7,many,CASSTTDEQYF,TGTGCCAGTAGTACGACGGACGAGCAGTACTTC
TRBV5-1,TRBD1,TRBJ1-1,many,CASSWGQVGTEAFF,TGCGCCAGCAGCTGGGGACAGGTTGGCACTGAAGCTTTCTTT
TRBV30,-,TRBJ2-5,few,CAWSVAGETQYF,TGTGCCTGGAGTGTGGCGGGGGAGACCCAGTACTTC
TRBV18,-,TRBJ2-2,-,CASSPPSVRELFF,TGTGCCAGCTCACCACCGTCGGTCCGGGAGCTGTTTTTT
TRBV20-1,-,TRBJ1-4,-,CSARPIGTSATNEKLFF,TGCAGTGCTAGACCGATCGGGACTAGCGCAACTAATGAAAAACTGTTTTTT
TRBV7-9,-,TRBJ2-2,-,CASSPASMVAGELFF,TGTGCCAGCAGCCCTGCTTCGATGGTTGCCGGGGAGCTGTTTTTT
TRBV30,-,TRBJ1-1,-,CAWSYGAGDTEAFF,TGTGCCTGGAGTTACGGGGCAGGGGACACTGAAGCTTTCTTT
TRBV4-2,TRBD1,TRBJ2-7,-,CASSRPGQGINEQYF,TGTGCCAGCAGCCGCCCGGGACAGGGGATAAACGAGCAGTACTTC
TRBV12-3/TRBV12-4,-,TRBJ1-5,many,CASRPGLSNQPQHF,TGTGCCAGCAGACCGGGACTGAGCAATCAGCCCCAGCATTTT
TRBV13,-,TRBJ2-2,many,CASSPLGAGNTGELFF,TGTGCCAGCAGCCCTCTGGGGGCAGGGAACACCGGGGAGCTGTTTTTT
TRBV27,-,TRBJ1-1,-,CASSLFAQYEAFF,TGTGCCAGCAGTTTATTTGCTCAGTATGAAGCTTTCTTT
TRBV9,-,TRBJ2-5,few,CASSVSWAEETQYF,TGTGCCAGCAGCGTATCTTGGGCGGAGGAGACCCAGTACTTC
TRBV25-1,-,TRBJ1-6,-,CACSVGRGNSPLHF,TGTGCCTGCAGTGTGGGACGGGGAAATTCACCCCTCCACTTT
TRBV11-2,-,TRBJ2-7,-,CASSLGSGDYEQYF,TGTGCCAGCAGCTTAGGTTCAGGGGACTACGAGCAGTACTTC
TRBV2,-,TRBJ1-5,-,CASSERLPRSFGAQHF,TGTGCCAGCAGTGAACGTCTACCCAGGAGCTTTGGGGCCCAGCATTTT
TRBV20-1,TRBD1,TRBJ1-6,many,CSAITGGGKSPLHF,TGCAGTGCCATCACAGGGGGCGGTAAATCACCCCTCCACTTT
TRBV29-1,-,TRBJ1-2,-,CSVSGAHYF,TGCAGCGTATCGGGGGCGCACTACTTC
TRBV12-3/TRBV12-4,-,TRBJ1-5,many,CASSLVEVGQPQHF,TGTGCCAGCAGTTTAGTTGAGGTGGGTCAGCCCCAGCATTTT
TRBV10-3,-,TRBJ1-6,few,CAKSEGRPQNSPLHF,TGTGCCAAGAGTGAGGGGAGACCGCAGAATTCACCCCTCCACTTT
TRBV7-2,TRBD1,TRBJ1-6,many,CASSLDRLGTPLHF,TGTGCCAGCAGCTTGGACAGGCTGGGGACACCCCTCCACTTT
TRBV12-3/TRBV12-4,-,TRBJ2-7,-,CASSPVRGYSYEQYF,TGTGCCAGCAGCCCGGTGAGAGGCTACTCCTACGAGCAGTACTTC
TRBV4-1,-,TRBJ2-5,few,CASSQEQQGWETQYF,TGCGCCAGCAGCCAAGAGCAACAGGGTTGGGAGACCCAGTACTTC
TRBV29-1,TRBD1,TRBJ1-5,once,CSSQGATNQPQHF,TGCAGCTCTCAGGGGGCCACCAATCAGCCCCAGCATTTT
TRBV20-1,TRBD2,TRBJ2-7,-,CSAPGSGSSYEQYF,TGCAGTGCCCCAGGAAGCGGGAGTTCCTACGAGCAGTACTTC
TRBV24-1,-,TRBJ2-2,many,CATSDSRQYTGELFF,TGTGCCACCAGTGATTCGAGGCAGTACACCGGGGAGCTGTTTTTT
TRBV7-6,TRBD1,TRBJ1-4,many,CASSDRVGEKLFF,TGTGCCAGCTCCGACAGGGTAGGGGAAAAACTGTTTTTT
TRBV14,-,TRBJ2-7,-,CASSRGASVDYEQYF,TGTGCCAGCAGCCGGGGGGCTAGCGTGGACTACGAGCAGTACTTC
TRBV7-2,-,TRBJ2-2,-,CASSFDGRGRGELFF,TGTGCCAGCAGCTTCGACGGGAGAGGGCGTGGGGAGCTGTTTTTT
TRBV10-3,-,TRBJ1-5,-,CASKTGRGSQPQHF,TGTGCCAGCAAGACGGGGAGGGGCAGTCAGCCCCAGCATTTT
TRBV28,-,TRBJ1-2,many,CASRTNLYGYTF,TGTGCCAGCAGGACGAACCTATATGGCTACACCTTC
TRBV27,TRBD1,TRBJ1-5,once,CASSSQGPGQGTHSNQPQHF,TGTGCCAGCAGTTCTCAGGGCCCGGGACAGGGGACACATAGCAATCAGCCCCAGCATTTT
TRBV29-1,-,TRBJ2-5,many,CSVEDSGARAQYF,TGCAGCGTTGAAGACTCGGGCGCAAGGGCCCAGTACTTC
TRBV7-8,TRBD1,TRBJ2-5,many,CASSLTSRGRETQYF,TGTGCCAGCAGCTTAACCAGCAGGGGGCGAGAGACCCAGTACTTC
TRBV7-2,TRBD1,TRBJ2-7,many,CASSADRVGEQYF,TGTGCCAGCAGCGCCGACAGGGTCGGCGAGCAGTACTTC
TRBV10-2,-,TRBJ2-7,-,CASSEREQGTGEQYF,TGCGCCAGCAGTGAACGAGAGCAGGGCACCGGCGAGCAGTACTTC
TRBV20-1,-,TRBJ2-5,-,CSARDRLDHQETQYF,TGCAGTGCTAGAGATCGACTAGACCATCAAGAGACCCAGTACTTC
TRBV9,-,TRBJ1-2,-,CASSSTQDSIGGYTF,TGTGCCAGCAGCTCGACTCAAGACAGTATAGGTGGCTACACCTTC
TRBV29-1,TRBD2,TRBJ2-7,many,CSVELADYEQYF,TGCAGCGTTGAACTAGCGGACTACGAGCAGTACTTC
TRBV29-1,TRBD1,TRBJ2-7,many,CSVEGTGWYEQYF,TGCAGCGTTGAAGGGACAGGGTGGTACGAGCAGTACTTC
TRBV15,TRBD1,TRBJ1-4,many,CATSRDRGPEKLFF,TGTGCCACCAGCAGGGACAGGGGGCCTGAAAAACTGTTTTTT
TRBV29-1,TRBD2,TRBJ2-7,many,CSVRTSGGYEQYF,TGCAGCGTGAGGACTAGCGGGGGCTACGAGCAGTACTTC
TRBV5-1,-,TRBJ2-7,many,CASSYPASYEQYF,TGCGCCAGCAGCTACCCAGCATCCTACGAGCAGTACTTC
TRBV4-1,-,TRBJ1-1,-,CASSQLLRGKNTEAFF,TGCGCCAGCAGCCAGCTCCTCAGGGGAAAAAACACTGAAGCTTTCTTT